Listed below are T cell receptor beta chains from one sample, sequenced in a study of cytomegalovirus exposure and HLA in healthy donors. Some clones are missing from TCRdb's copy, which holds only in-frame ones; the method was immunoSEQ multiplex PCR. Of over 150,000 clones detected, around 80% appear once; the ten largest clones hold 9.5% to 15%. Sequencing used PBMCs. These receptors all stem from a man aged 30 to 45 in good health and CMV-seropositive. Both conserved end residues are part of each CDR3. A D gene is named only where the DNA matches it firmly. Clone size is shown for a subset of rows, as once, few, many or a class of expanded clone.

d_call j_call v_call clone_size cdr3_aa cdr3_nt
- TRBJ2-4 TRBV5-1 - CASSPDTGIAKNIQYF TGCGCCAGCAGCCCCGATACAGGGATCGCCAAAAACATTCAGTACTTC
TRBD1 TRBJ2-1 TRBV6-1 - CASSRDRGNEQFF TGTGCCAGCAGTCGGGACAGGGGCAATGAGCAGTTCTTC
- TRBJ1-3 TRBV9 - CASSVVADRSSGNTIYF TGTGCCAGCAGCGTCGTAGCAGACAGGAGCTCTGGAAACACCATATATTTT
TRBD1 TRBJ2-7 TRBV19 - CASTSDRGNHEQYF TGTGCCAGTACCTCGGACAGGGGGAACCACGAGCAGTACTTC
TRBD1 TRBJ2-7 TRBV28 - CASSFRTGYYEQYF TGTGCCAGCAGTTTCAGGACAGGGTATTACGAGCAGTACTTC
- TRBJ1-5 TRBV27 - CASRDRWYSNQPQHF TGTGCCAGCAGGGACAGATGGTATAGCAATCAGCCCCAGCATTTT
TRBD2 TRBJ2-7 TRBV7-2 - CASSLEERAGLGSYEQYF TGTGCCAGCAGCTTAGAGGAGAGAGCGGGATTGGGCTCCTACGAGCAGTACTTC
- TRBJ1-5 TRBV30 - CAWRGRRHNQPQHF TGTGCCTGGAGAGGGAGACGGCATAATCAGCCCCAGCATTTT
- TRBJ1-2 TRBV4-2 - CASSQAPGSDYGYTF TGTGCCAGCAGCCAAGCACCGGGGTCTGACTATGGCTACACCTTC
TRBD1 TRBJ1-1 TRBV5-1 - CASSSKTGGNTEAFF TGCGCCAGCAGCTCGAAGACAGGGGGGAACACTGAAGCTTTCTTT
TRBD2 TRBJ2-1 TRBV5-1 - CASSLVAIGGNEQFF TGCGCCAGCAGCTTGGTAGCCATCGGGGGGAATGAGCAGTTCTTC
- TRBJ2-3 TRBV7-3 - CASSLTPAAGRASDTQYF TGTGCCAGCAGCTTAACTCCGGCGGCGGGAAGGGCGTCGGATACGCAGTATTTT
- TRBJ2-1 TRBV5-1 - CASSLRGFEQNEQFF TGCGCCAGCAGCTTGCGGGGGTTTGAACAGAATGAGCAGTTCTTC
TRBD2 TRBJ2-1 TRBV9 few CASSVGTSGAYNEQFF TGTGCCAGCAGCGTGGGGACTAGCGGTGCCTACAATGAGCAGTTCTTC
TRBD1 TRBJ2-3 TRBV6-5 - CASSPRGQRTDTQYF TGTGCCAGCAGCCCCAGGGGACAGCGCACAGATACGCAGTATTTT
TRBD1 TRBJ2-5 TRBV2 - CAGGTGDQETQYF TGTGCCGGAGGAACAGGGGATCAAGAGACCCAGTACTTC
TRBD1 TRBJ1-2 TRBV5-1 few CASSPSDRVLNGYTF TGCGCCAGCAGCCCATCGGACAGGGTCTTGAATGGCTACACCTTC
TRBD2 TRBJ2-2 TRBV30 - CAWSGTSGRFTGELFF TGTGCCTGGAGCGGGACTAGCGGGAGGTTCACCGGGGAGCTGTTTTTT
TRBD1 TRBJ2-3 TRBV5-4 - CASSLQGGSADTQYF TGTGCCAGCAGCCTACAGGGGGGTTCGGCAGATACGCAGTATTTT
- TRBJ2-7 TRBV11-2 - CASSTGFYEQYF TGTGCCAGCAGCACAGGGTTCTACGAGCAGTACTTC
- TRBJ2-7 TRBV6-1 - CASRIDYEQYF TGTGCCAGCAGAATAGACTACGAGCAGTACTTC
- TRBJ2-5 TRBV7-9 - CASSLVGRTSNGETQYF TGTGCCAGCAGCTTAGTGGGTAGGACATCCAATGGGGAGACCCAGTACTTC
- TRBJ2-1 TRBV18 few CASSPPSRDSYNEQFF TGTGCCAGCTCACCACCTTCGCGGGACAGTTACAATGAGCAGTTCTTC
- TRBJ2-3 TRBV4-2 - CASSQRGGDTQYF TGTGCCAGCAGCCAAAGAGGGGGTGATACGCAGTATTTT
- TRBJ1-4 TRBV4-1 - CASSQDERAGLFTTNEKLFF TGCGCCAGCAGCCAAGACGAGAGGGCGGGACTATTCACAACTAATGAAAAACTGTTTTTT
- TRBJ2-1 TRBV13 - CASSFQNRDFLLQDSYNEQFF TGTGCCAGCAGCTTCCAGAACCGAGACTTCTTACTACAAGACTCCTACAATGAGCAGTTCTTC
TRBD2 TRBJ2-2 TRBV19 few CASSMTSDNTGELFF TGTGCCAGTAGTATGACTAGCGACAACACCGGGGAGCTGTTTTTT
- TRBJ2-6 TRBV9 - CASSVDIRQGSSGANVLTF TGTGCCAGCAGCGTAGATATAAGGCAGGGGAGTTCTGGGGCCAACGTCCTGACTTTC
- TRBJ1-1 TRBV7-2 - CASSSEPRQAINTEAFF TGTGCCAGCAGCAGCGAACCTAGACAGGCGATAAACACTGAAGCTTTCTTT
- TRBJ1-5 TRBV4-2 - CASSLRQVGGNQPQHF TGTGCCAGCAGCCTTAGACAGGTGGGTGGCAATCAGCCCCAGCATTTT
TRBD2 TRBJ2-2 TRBV7-3 - CASSFTSGRNTGELFF TGTGCCAGCAGCTTCACTAGCGGGAGGAACACCGGGGAGCTGTTTTTT
- TRBJ2-5 TRBV19 - CASSRTRGQETQYF TGTGCCAGTAGTAGAACCAGGGGTCAAGAGACCCAGTACTTC
- TRBJ2-6 TRBV29-1 - CSVPISGANVLTF TGCAGCGTTCCAATCTCTGGGGCCAACGTCCTGACTTTC
- TRBJ2-6 TRBV5-6 - CASSHRDPGANVLTF TGTGCCAGCAGCCACAGGGACCCGGGCGCCAACGTCCTGACTTTC
- TRBJ2-7 TRBV18 few CASSPGLATYEQYF TGTGCCAGCTCACCCGGGCTAGCGACCTACGAGCAGTACTTC
TRBD1 TRBJ1-1 TRBV10-3 - CAIPVGQGTRDGNTEAFF TGTGCCATCCCAGTCGGACAGGGGACCCGGGATGGGAACACTGAAGCTTTCTTT
- TRBJ2-5 TRBV5-8 - CASSLAGDETQYF TGTGCCAGCAGCTTGGCGGGGGACGAGACCCAGTACTTC
- TRBJ1-2 TRBV15 - CATYGNLYGYTF TGTGCCACCTACGGGAACCTCTATGGCTACACCTTC
- TRBJ1-2 TRBV29-1 - CSGGIQGGHGYTF TGCAGCGGGGGAATACAGGGTGGCCATGGCTACACCTTC